This T cell receptor beta chain was sequenced in a study of glioma-infiltrating T cells after dendritic cell vaccination (dated by TCRdb to 2015 to 2016). Study-wide context: The cohort comprised about 15 glioblastoma patients from Phase I and II dendritic cell vaccination trials, 9 newly diagnosed and 6 with recurrent disease. In glioblastoma patients vaccinated with dendritic cells, deep sequencing of TCR beta CDR3 regions served to measure tumor-infiltrating lymphocyte content and to compare repertoires between tumor and blood. To make the vaccine, monocyte-derived dendritic cells were cultured for under 9 days with IL-4 and GM-CSF and then pulsed overnight with autologous tumor lysate. Survival after dendritic cell vaccination was correlated with TCR sequencing metrics, such as TIL content and the overlap between tumor and blood repertoires. Patients received three intradermal dendritic cell vaccine injections at biweekly intervals in the arm below the axilla. Patients received autologous tumor lysate-pulsed dendritic cell vaccination between about 2003 and 2013.

Comments on this clone: Its antigen is not yet known. No clone much larger than this one lies a single base away; base qualities are absent.

The time point label on this specimen signifies: after dendritic cell vaccination, including at tumor progression/relapse. Selection of patients required sufficient residual fresh-frozen tumor tissue and over two years of available survival data. None of the glioblastoma patients carried an isocitrate dehydrogenase mutation, although molecular status otherwise varied. PBMC were collected before vaccination, two weeks after the third vaccination, and at tumor progression when it occurred. Genomic DNA was extracted with the Qiagen DNeasy Blood extraction Kit. Per the germline V gene, ENHRY is the CDR1 and SYGVKD is the CDR2. At the junction V is shortened by 7 bases and J by 5 bases, with 18 bases in between. The CDR3, cysteine through phenylalanine, is 15 amino acids long. Only the CDR3 DNA stays, 45 bases, in frame from base 1. Results and caveats for the whole study, not just this receptor: The cohort was small and heterogeneous, only a few patients had full blood and tumor sets, and even fewer had initial-recurrent tumor pairs. Longer time to progression and overall survival after dendritic cell vaccination were predicted by higher estimated pretreatment TIL content. TCR clonality showed no direct relationship with survival, which suggests that a diverse polyclonal response may be important. The three-group TCR overlap response model was characterized as speculative, and prospective validation of the model was stated to be required.

Using the immunoSEQ assay, TCRB CDR3 regions were amplified from roughly 2.1 micrograms of genomic DNA, or from all available DNA when less than that was on hand. Multiplex PCR used 60 forward primers for TCR V beta segments and 13 reverse primers for J beta segments. To estimate the number of reads per starting template, synthetic control templates were added to each sample at limiting dilution. Sequencing produced 87 bp reads on the Illumina HiSeq System. Processing in the source paper ran as follows. PCR and sequencing errors were removed by merging closely related sequences with a nearest neighbor algorithm. TCR overlap was measured as the percentage of unique tumor TCR beta sequences that were also present in the peripheral blood of the same patient. In TCRdb, the immuneACCESS table is reduced to in-frame sequences with V and J assigned. These tables do not hold every clone; where another copy was compared, an unresolved V gene accounts for under half, and the others remain unexplained. D and trimming come from the DNA, and the V and J calls and clone size come from that table. This sample comprises around 78,000 clones, 75% to 90% of them detected only once. The ten largest clonotypes hold 8.5% of the sample.

The chain joins TRBV10-3 to TRBJ2-1, and TRBD2 may be the D gene, going by 7 matching bases. The material was blood, obtained after dendritic cell vaccination. The clonotype comes from a human donor with glioblastoma. The DNA reads as follows: TGTGCCATCACCCTAGGGGGGGGGCTGAACAATGAGCAGTTCTTC. Its protein reads: CAITLGGGLNNEQFF.